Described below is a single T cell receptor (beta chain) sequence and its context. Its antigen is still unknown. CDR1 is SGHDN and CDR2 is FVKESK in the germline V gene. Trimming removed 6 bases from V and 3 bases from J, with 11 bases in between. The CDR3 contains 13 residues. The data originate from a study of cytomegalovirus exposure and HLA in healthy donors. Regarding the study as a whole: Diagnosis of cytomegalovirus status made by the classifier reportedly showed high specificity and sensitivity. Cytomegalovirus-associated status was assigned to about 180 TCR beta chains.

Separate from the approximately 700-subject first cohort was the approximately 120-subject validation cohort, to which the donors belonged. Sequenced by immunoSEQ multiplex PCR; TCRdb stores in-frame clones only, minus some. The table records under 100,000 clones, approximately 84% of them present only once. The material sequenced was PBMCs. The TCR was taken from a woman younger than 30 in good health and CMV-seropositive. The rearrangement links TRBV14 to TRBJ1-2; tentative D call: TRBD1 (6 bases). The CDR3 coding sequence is TGTGCCAGCAGTCTTCAGGGGTACTATGGCTACACCTTC. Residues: CASSLQGYYGYTF.